This T cell receptor beta chain emerged from a study of blood T cell repertoires in COVID-19. Study in general: In each case, the material was cDNA or gDNA derived from T cells, B-cell-depleted T cells, or PBMCs.

This CDR3 comprises 13 residues. Germline V gene lookup returns CDR1 LGHNA and CDR2 YNFKEQ. With 0 bases removed from V and 3 bases from J, the gap between germline ends came to 6 bases. Authors' data handling: Amplifying reference gene primers gave estimates of nucleated cell counts. Sequenced by immunoSEQ multiplex PCR; TCRdb stores in-frame clones only, minus some. D and trimming come from the DNA, and the V and J calls and clone size come from that table. The sample gives about 15,000 clones, less than 80% of which show up once; under 35% is in the top ten. The clonotype was recovered from a man between 65 and 80 years old with active or convalescent COVID-19. The chain carries TRBV4-2 and TRBJ2-7; possibly TRBD2 for D (5 bases). The sample comprised peripheral blood. The CDR3 nucleotides read TGTGCCAGCAGCCAAGATCGGGGCTACGAGCAGTACTTC. It yields the protein CASSQDRGYEQYF.